These 26 T cell receptor beta chains were sequenced from one sample in a study of TIL therapy for anti-PD-1-resistant metastatic lung cancer (dated by TCRdb to the early 2020s). Per the publication, the time point label means: pre-treatment sample, taken before nivolumab and TIL therapy. TCR beta CDR3 regions were amplified from genomic DNA with the immunoSEQ v3 hsTCRB kit using bias-controlled multiplex PCR. TCRdb obtained this table from immuneACCESS and retained in-frame rearrangements with V and J assigned. These tables miss some clones; where compared with another copy, unresolved V genes account for less than half of the shortfall, and the remainder is unexplained. In all, the sample holds 15,000 to 20,000 clones, and roughly four fifths of those were seen once. The top ten clonotypes cover around 2.4% of the sample. Here the sequenced sample was blood, taken at baseline. These receptors were obtained from a person aged 25 to 80 with non-small cell lung cancer.

The genes are TRBV10-3 and TRBJ2-7, with 8 bases lining up with TRBD2. Per the germline V gene, CDR1 is ENHRY and CDR2 is SYGVKD. CDR3 size: 14 residues. Germline trimming cut 6 bases from V and 5 bases from J; bases unmatched to any gene: 9. The CDR3 region has the DNA TGTGCCATCAGCCCCGCGGGGGGCAACGACGAGCAGTACTTC. Protein product: CAISPAGGNDEQYF.

The V call is TRBV27, the J call TRBJ1-4; tentatively, D is TRBD1 (5 bases). In germline, CDR1 is MNHEY, CDR2 SMNVEV (reference sequence). V shed 1 base and J shed 8 bases, with 11 bases lying between them. CDR3 length: 14 residues. The CDR3 here is CASSLFGAREKLFF. The CDR3 region has the DNA TGTGCCAGCAGTTTATTTGGGGCGCGGGAAAAACTGTTTTTT.

The V and J genes are TRBV7-2 and TRBJ2-2, with D possibly called TRBD1 or TRBD2 (5 bases each). The V end lost 5 bases, the J end lost 5 bases, and 15 bases lay between the germline ends. Per germline, CDR1 SGHTA and CDR2 FQGNSA. The CDR3 extends over 15 amino acids. The CDR3 DNA reads TGTGCCAGCAGCCCCAGGCAGGGAGATACCGGGGAGCTGTTTTTT. This codes for CASSPRQGDTGELFF.

The chain has TRBV5-6 and TRBJ1-2; 10 bases match TRBD1. The CDR3 extends over 15 amino acids. The V gene end was trimmed by 3 bases and the J gene end by 4 bases; junction bases not matched to a gene: 6. The V gene's germline CDR1 is SGHDT and CDR2 YYEEEE. The CDR3 sequence: CASSWPRTGGYGYTF. The CDR3 DNA follows: TGTGCCAGCAGCTGGCCTCGGACAGGGGGCTATGGCTACACCTTC. The full variable domain, in which reference TRBV5-6 and TRBJ1-2 provide the parts outside the CDR3, is DAGVTQSPTHLIKTRGQQVTLRCSPKSGHDTVSWYQQALGQGPQFIFQYYEEEERQRGNFPDRFSGHQFPNYSSELNVNALLLGDSALYLCASSWPRTGGYGYTFGSGTRLTVV.

The J gene is TRBJ2-2, the V gene TRBV7-3, with 7 bases identical to TRBD1. Germline trimming cut 5 bases from V and 3 bases from J; bases unmatched to any gene: 6. Germline-derived CDR1 and CDR2 are SGHTA and FQGTGA. The CDR3 has 15 amino acids. The CDR3 nucleotides are TGTGCCAGCAGCCCGAAGGGGGCCGACACCGGGGAGCTGTTTTTT. This encodes CASSPKGADTGELFF.

This rearrangement joins TRBV2 to TRBJ1-5, with D uncertain. The germline CDR1 and CDR2 sequences are SNHLY and FYNNEI. The CDR3 covers 13 residues. Trimming took 5 bases from V and 6 from J, leaving 11 bases between them. This CDR3 reads CASSIYGRQPQHF. The CDR3 DNA follows: TGTGCCAGCAGTATTTACGGGCGTCAGCCCCAGCATTTT.

This chain links TRBV6-5 with TRBJ1-1; D ambiguous. V was cut by 8 bases and J by 6 bases, with 16 bases left in between. The germline gives CDR1 MNHEY, CDR2 SVGAGI. This CDR3 is 13 amino acids long. DNA of the CDR3: TGTGCCAGCGCGATTAGAACACTCTCTGAAGCTTTCTTT. It codes for CASAIRTLSEAFF.

The chain joins TRBV7-2 to TRBJ2-7, with 9 bases that match TRBD1. The CDR3 contains 15 residues. Germline V gives CDR1 SGHTA, CDR2 FQGNSA. The J segment lost 0 bases and the V segment lost 5 bases, leaving 5 bases of the junction unmatched. The CDR3 protein is CASSADRGFSYEQYF. The CDR3 coding sequence is TGTGCCAGCAGCGCGGACAGGGGCTTCTCCTACGAGCAGTACTTC.

The chain is built from TRBV27 and TRBJ1-4; 12 positions agree with TRBD1. Germline CDR1 reads MNHEY; CDR2 reads SMNVEV (reference sequence). The J segment lost 7 bases and the V segment lost 6 bases, leaving 18 bases of the junction unmatched. The CDR3 is 19 amino acids. The CDR3, as DNA: TGTGCCAGCAGGCGACGTTTAGGGACAGGGGGCGCATACGGTGAAAAACTGTTTTTT. It translates to CASRRRLGTGGAYGEKLFF.

The CDR3 here is CSAREKNTIYF. The CDR3 region has the DNA TGCAGTGCTAGAGAAAAAAACACCATATATTTT. The chain carries TRBV20-1 and TRBJ1-3; D remains unclear. Germline V lookup: CDR1 DFQATT, CDR2 SNEGSKA (reference sequence). The CDR3 is made up of 11 amino acids. The germline V and J ends were trimmed by 0 bases and 6 bases, with 3 bases remaining between them.

The CDR3 sequence: CAWSPSRLGGVRDEQYF. The CDR3 bases are TGTGCCTGGAGTCCCTCCCGGTTGGGGGGCGTAAGGGACGAGCAGTACTTC. The chain carries TRBV30 and TRBJ2-7; D assignment may be TRBD1 or TRBD2 (6 bases each). Trimming stripped 2 bases from V and 5 bases from J, with 25 bases between. Germline CDR1 reads GTSNPN; CDR2 reads SVGIG (reference sequence). CDR3 size: 17 residues. The full variable domain, in which reference TRBV30 and TRBJ2-7 provide the parts outside the CDR3, is SQTIHQWPATLVQPVGSPLSLECTVEGTSNPNLYWYRQAAGRGLQLLFYSVGIGQISSEVPQNLSASRPQDRQFILSSKKLLLSDSGFYLCAWSPSRLGGVRDEQYFGPGTRLTVT.

The gene calls are TRBV27 and TRBJ2-7; 9 nucleotides match TRBD2. V dropped 5 bases and J dropped 2; count of bases not matched to a gene: 1. Germline values: CDR1 MNHEY, CDR2 SMNVEV (reference sequence). The CDR3 has 13 residues. The CDR3 DNA reads TGTGCCAGCAGTCTAGCGGGGCCCTACGAGCAGTACTTC. Residues: CASSLAGPYEQYF.

The chain employs TRBV29-1 and TRBJ2-7; 9 nucleotides align to TRBD1. CDR3 length: 13 residues. With 6 bases clipped from V and 6 bases from J, the junction kept 9 bases outside the gene matches. CDR1 is SQVTM and CDR2 is ANQGSEA in the germline V gene. CDR3: CSVLGTGNGEQYF. In DNA form, the CDR3 reads TGCAGCGTCCTTGGGACAGGGAATGGCGAGCAGTACTTC.

The chain employs TRBV10-3 and TRBJ2-3; no clear D. Germline assignment: CDR1 ENHRY and CDR2 SYGVKD. The CDR3 contains 16 residues. Trimming pared 2 bases from V and 4 bases from J, leaving 16 bases between. The CDR3 loop reads CAISEEALNVADTQYF. The DNA for the CDR3 is TGTGCCATCAGTGAGGAGGCACTGAACGTGGCAGATACGCAGTATTTT.

This clone came up a few times. The rearrangement links TRBV19 to TRBJ1-1; D unclear. This CDR3 has 11 amino acids. Trimming left V 10 bases short and J 6 bases short, with 12 bases between. Germline CDR1 is LNHDA and CDR2 is SQIVND (reference sequence). In DNA form, the CDR3 reads TGTGCCACCTCCTCATCTCCTGAAGCTTTCTTT. It is translated as CATSSSPEAFF.

This clone was seen a handful of times. The J gene is TRBJ1-1, the V gene TRBV5-4; D remains unclear. Trimming took off 0 bases at V and 1 base at J, with 4 bases between the two ends. CDR1 and CDR2 from the germline V gene are SGHNT and YYREEE (reference sequence). The CDR3 consists of 13 residues. CDR3 loop: CASSLGRNTEAFF. In nucleotides, the CDR3 is TGTGCCAGCAGCTTGGGCAGGAACACTGAAGCTTTCTTT.

CDR3 sequence: CASSLTRGADTQYF. The CDR3 region has the DNA TGTGCCAGCAGCTTAACCAGGGGCGCAGATACGCAGTATTTT. The V call is TRBV11-3, the J call TRBJ2-3; D possibly corresponds to TRBD1 (6 bases). The V and J ends lost 2 bases and 4 bases respectively, with 10 bases between them. Germline assignment: CDR1 SGHNT and CDR2 YENEEA. The CDR3 has 14 amino acids.

The CDR3 region is CASSPVYYTADYGYTF. The CDR3 DNA follows: TGCGCCAGCAGCCCGGTATACTACACAGCGGACTATGGCTACACCTTC. The rearrangement joins TRBV4-1 to TRBJ1-2; D gene uncertain. CDR3 length: 16 residues. The germline V gene has CDR1 MGHRA and CDR2 YSYEKL. V gave up 4 bases and J gave up 3 bases, with 18 bases separating them.

The chain is built from TRBV19 and TRBJ2-1; D not resolved. CDR3 size: 15 residues. Germline V CDR1 and CDR2: LNHDA, SQIVND (reference sequence). Trimming left V 5 bases short and J 2 bases short, with 13 bases between. CDR3: CASSPRGGPYNEQFF. CDR3 nucleotide sequence: TGTGCCAGTAGTCCTCGAGGCGGACCCTACAATGAGCAGTTCTTC.

V usage is TRBV10-3 and J usage is TRBJ2-2, with D perhaps matching TRBD2 (5 bases). CDR3 length: 16 residues. V lost 7 bases and J lost 4, with 19 bases in between. Germline assignment: CDR1 ENHRY and CDR2 SYGVKD. The CDR3 bases are TGTGCCATCAAAAGGACGCCGAGGGTTGGCACCGGGGAGCTGTTTTTT. This codes for CAIKRTPRVGTGELFF.

V usage is TRBV15 and J usage is TRBJ1-4, with 7 bases identical to TRBD1. Germline CDR1 is LNHNV and CDR2 is YYDKDF (reference sequence). The trim removed 8 bases at V and 0 bases at J, leaving 3 bases unmatched. The length of the CDR3 is 14 residues. The CDR3: CATVGQATNEKLFF. The DNA of the CDR3 is TGTGCCACCGTTGGACAGGCAACTAATGAAAAACTGTTTTTT. Looking up the rest from reference TRBV15 and TRBJ1-4 gives the full variable domain: DAMVIQNPRYQVTQFGKPVTLSCSQTLNHNVMYWYQQKSSQAPKLLFHYYDKDFNNEADTPDNFQSRRPNTSFCFLDIRSPGLGDTAMYLCATVGQATNEKLFFGSGTQLSVL.

The sample holds one count of this clone. The chain uses TRBV19 and TRBJ1-2; 9 positions match TRBD1. Unmatched junction bases numbered 7, after V lost 6 bases and J lost 11 bases. The CDR3 length is 12 residues. Germline assignment: CDR1 LNHDA and CDR2 SQIVND (reference sequence). The CDR3: CASSDRDREYTF. The CDR3 DNA follows: TGTGCCAGTAGCGACCGGGACAGGGAGTACACCTTC.

The sample holds one count of this clone. The chain is built from TRBV28 and TRBJ1-5; D remains ambiguous. The ends were cut back, 2 bases at V and 8 bases at J, with 19 bases in the middle. Per germline, CDR1 MDHEN and CDR2 SYDVKM. CDR3 length equals 16 residues. The CDR3 nucleotides are TGTGCCAGCAGTTTAACCCCCCAGATTTTTAGTAAGCCCCAGCATTTT. It codes for CASSLTPQIFSKPQHF.

The J gene is TRBJ2-7, the V gene TRBV7-9; 11 nucleotides agree with TRBD1. This CDR3 has 15 residues. V gave up 3 bases and J gave up 3 bases; unmatched junction bases: 4. The germline gives CDR1 SEHNR, CDR2 FQNEAQ (reference sequence). CDR3 region: CASSFGTGGNYEQYF. The CDR3 DNA reads TGTGCCAGCAGCTTCGGGACAGGGGGGAACTACGAGCAGTACTTC. The full variable domain, in which reference TRBV7-9 and TRBJ2-7 provide the parts outside the CDR3, is DTGVSQNPRHKITKRGQNVTFRCDPISEHNRLYWYRQTLGQGPEFLTYFQNEAQLEKSRLLSDRFSAERPKGSFSTLEIQRTEQGDSAMYLCASSFGTGGNYEQYFGPGTRLTVT.

The chain links TRBV30 to TRBJ1-1; D unresolved. Germline lookup yields CDR1 GTSNPN and CDR2 SVGIG (reference sequence). The CDR3 extends over 13 amino acids. V gave up 3 bases and J gave up 0 bases, with 8 bases separating them. CDR3 sequence (DNA): TGTGCCTGGAGGAGTCAGATGAACACTGAAGCTTTCTTT. Translated: CAWRSQMNTEAFF.

V usage is TRBV4-3 and J usage is TRBJ2-1, with 7 bases fitting TRBD2. This CDR3 comprises 16 residues. The germline gives CDR1 LGHNA, CDR2 YSLEER. V trimming: 0 bases; J trimming: 7 bases; junction bases outside the gene matches: 9. CDR3 bases: TGCGCCAGCAGCCAAGATTGGACTAGTCCTCGGAATGAGCAGTTCTTC. Amino acids: CASSQDWTSPRNEQFF.